Following are 32 T cell receptor beta chains from one sample sequenced in a study of human T cells and chemical hapten exposure. Described time point: pre-sensitization, week 0. Treatment denoted: therapeutic diphenylcyclopropenone sensitization with weekly scalp DPC. Someone pulled total RNA out of unfractionated whole blood. TCRdb called the RACE reads again in MiXCR, with one record for every CDR3 protein. The sample includes fewer than 45,000 distinct CDR3 sequences, around 12% of them seen just once. Sequencing used whole blood, obtained in connection with sensitization to the hapten diphenylcyclopropenone (DPC). Every receptor here comes from a woman aged 40 to 50 with alopecia areata. Some clones in this sample may be carry-over from other donors' samples.

This clonotype appeared many times. This chain joins TRBV7-2 and TRBJ1-6; D unresolved. V was trimmed by 2 bases and J by 9 bases, leaving 17 bases between them. The CDR3 totals 16 residues. Per the germline V gene, CDR1 is SGHTA and CDR2 is FQGNSA. This CDR3 reads CASSLLGGTSGSPLHF. The CDR3 DNA reads as TGTGCCAGCAGCTTATTGGGAGGTACTTCAGGTTCACCCCTCCACTTT.

This clonotype was recorded many times. This rearrangement joins TRBV7-3 to TRBJ2-1, with 7 nucleotides matching TRBD2. CDR3 length equals 15 residues. Germline V gives CDR1 SGHTA, CDR2 FQGTGA. The ends lost 6 bases at V and 0 bases at J; junction bases unmatched: 5. The CDR3 region has the DNA TGTGCCAGCAGGCCCCGCGGGAGCTCCTACAATGAGCAGTTCTTC. Encoded protein: CASRPRGSSYNEQFF.

This clonotype was picked up many times. This sequence joins TRBV12-3 or TRBV12-4 and TRBJ2-5; 7 bases fit TRBD2. Trimming took 5 bases from V and 7 from J; bases not matched to a gene: 7. This CDR3 is 13 amino acids long. The CDR3: CASSTPGGGTQYF. In nucleotides, the CDR3 is TGTGCCAGCAGTACTCCGGGGGGAGGGACCCAGTACTTC.

This clonotype was counted at least ten times. The V call is TRBV4-3, the J call TRBJ2-1; a possible D gene is TRBD1 (6 bases). Germline V CDR1 and CDR2: LGHNA, YSLEER. Trimming took off 3 bases at V and 9 bases at J, with 15 bases between the two ends. CDR3 length: 14 residues. CDR3 nucleotide sequence: TGCGCCAGCAGCCAGGGGTCTATAGGGGGTGAGCAGTTCTTC. It codes for CASSQGSIGGEQFF.

This clonotype turned up a few times. This rearrangement joins TRBV28 to TRBJ1-2; D is possibly TRBD1 (5 bases). This CDR3 is 15 amino acids long. Trimming stripped 5 bases from V and 8 bases from J, with 21 bases between. The germline V gene encodes CDR1 MDHEN and CDR2 SYDVKM. CDR3 DNA sequence: TGTGCCAGCAGTACCGGACATTCAGGGATTGAAGGCTACACCTTC. It translates to CASSTGHSGIEGYTF.

This clonotype has only a few counts. The chain carries TRBV12-3 or TRBV12-4 and TRBJ1-5; weak D call: TRBD1 (5 bases). This CDR3 region has 16 residues. V lost 6 bases and J lost 0, with 15 bases in between. CDR3 sequence: CASSRQWAYSNQPQHF. CDR3 bases: TGTGCCAGCAGCCGACAGTGGGCATATAGCAATCAGCCCCAGCATTTT.

This clonotype has just a few counts. The chain combines TRBV6-1 with TRBJ2-3; no firm D call. This CDR3 has 12 residues. Trimming shortened V by 3 bases and J by 5 bases, and 6 bases separated the two germline ends. The V gene's germline CDR1 is MNHNS and CDR2 SASEGT. The CDR3: CASSDSGDTQYF. The DNA of the CDR3 is TGTGCCAGCAGTGACTCAGGAGATACGCAGTATTTT.

This clonotype occurred a few times. V usage is TRBV12-5 and J usage is TRBJ2-7, with no clear D. The CDR3 spans 11 residues. Germline lookup yields CDR1 LGHNT and CDR2 FRNRAP. Trimming removed 5 bases from V and 3 bases from J, with 5 bases in between. This chain's CDR3 is CASGVFYEQYF. The CDR3 DNA sequence: TGTGCTAGTGGTGTATTCTACGAGCAGTACTTC.

This chain uses TRBV29-1 with TRBJ2-7; 11 positions match TRBD1. The CDR3 loop spans 13 amino acids. Germline CDR1 is SQVTM and CDR2 is ANQGSEA. Trimming at V came to 7 bases and at J to 6 bases, leaving 8 bases not matched to a gene. The CDR3 DNA sequence: TGCAGCGCCCGGACAGGGGGCAATCCCGAGCAGTACTTC. Translating it yields CSARTGGNPEQYF.

This clonotype was seen many times. The chain combines TRBV30 with TRBJ1-2; D is undetermined. V lost 7 bases and J lost 0, with 15 bases in between. Germline loops: CDR1 GTSNPN, CDR2 SVGIG (reference sequence). This CDR3 has 14 residues. The CDR3 DNA is TGTGCCTCCCAGTACGCCCGGGCTAACTATGGCTACACCTTC. It encodes CASQYARANYGYTF.

The chain combines TRBV28 with TRBJ2-7; D possibly corresponds to TRBD1 (6 bases). Looked up from germline, CDR1 is MDHEN and CDR2 is SYDVKM. Trimming removed 6 bases at V and 1 base at J, with 13 bases between. The length of the CDR3 is 14 residues. The CDR3 nucleotides are TGTGCCAGCAGGGAGATACAGGGATCCTACGAGCAGTACTTC. Protein sequence: CASREIQGSYEQYF.

The V gene is TRBV3-1, the J gene TRBJ2-3, with 9 bases identical to TRBD1. The length of the CDR3 is 19 residues. The germline V gene encodes CDR1 LGHDT and CDR2 YNNKEL (reference sequence). The ends lost 0 bases at V and 0 bases at J; junction bases unmatched: 10. CDR3 residues: CASSQEFPGTGSSTDTQYF. The CDR3 DNA follows: TGTGCCAGCAGCCAAGAATTTCCCGGGACAGGGTCTAGCACAGATACGCAGTATTTT.

A word on this clonotype: The junction and the germline gene differ at one end; a read error may be behind it. The chain is built from TRBV7-9 and TRBJ2-2; tentative D call: TRBD2 (5 bases). The CDR3 totals 16 residues. Germline CDR1 and CDR2: SEHNR and FQNEAQ (reference sequence). CDR3 in DNA: TGTGCCAGCAGCGCTCCCGGAGGTCGGGTCACCGGGGAGCCGTTTTTT. Protein sequence: CASSAPGGRVTGEPFF.

This clonotype appeared many times. V usage is TRBV11-2 and J usage is TRBJ2-7; D unresolved. This CDR3 is 13 amino acids long. The germline gives CDR1 SGHAT, CDR2 FQNNGV. The V and J ends lost 0 bases and 2 bases respectively, with 5 bases between them. CDR3 loop: CASSLEGTYEQYF. The CDR3 DNA is TGTGCCAGCAGCTTAGAGGGGACCTACGAGCAGTACTTC.

This clonotype was counted between two and nine times. The J gene is TRBJ2-1, the V gene TRBV12-3 or TRBV12-4; tentatively, D is TRBD1 (5 bases). Trimming shortened V by 1 base and J by 2 bases, and 9 bases separated the two germline ends. This CDR3 is 15 amino acids long. The CDR3 DNA sequence: TGTGCCAGCAGTTTAGAGGCAGGGACCTACAATGAGCAGTTCTTC. Translation gives CASSLEAGTYNEQFF.

This chain joins TRBV13 and TRBJ1-5; D possibly corresponds to TRBD1 (5 bases). CDR1 is PRHDT, CDR2 FYEKMQ, per germline (reference sequence). The CDR3 sequence is 15 residues long. Between the trimmed V and J ends, which lost 3 bases and 4 bases, there was a span of 13 bases. Here the CDR3 DNA reads TGTGCCAGCAGCTTTAGCAGGGCTTTTAATCAGCCCCAGCATTTT. It specifies CASSFSRAFNQPQHF.

In its sample, this clonotype was seen a few times. The chain employs TRBV20-1 and TRBJ2-5, with TRBD1 matching 8 bases. The germline CDR1 and CDR2 sequences are DFQATT and SNEGSKA (reference sequence). The CDR3 contains 14 residues. Trimming at V came to 6 bases and at J to 4 bases, leaving 10 bases not matched to a gene. The CDR3: CSAPDRGVGETQYF. The CDR3 DNA reads TGCAGTGCCCCTGACAGGGGTGTGGGAGAGACCCAGTACTTC.

This clonotype was seen a handful of times. The V and J genes are TRBV6-6 and TRBJ2-7; TRBD2 might be the D (5 bases). V was clipped by 0 bases and J by 2 bases, with 11 bases between them. Germline V gives CDR1 MNHNY, CDR2 SVGAGI (reference sequence). This CDR3 is 15 amino acids long. In DNA, the CDR3 is TGTGCCAGCAGTTACTCGTCGGGATCCCCCTACGAGCAGTACTTC. This encodes CASSYSSGSPYEQYF.

This clonotype was seen ten or more times. The chain combines TRBV10-3 with TRBJ2-7; D could derive from TRBD1 or TRBD2 (5 bases each). The CDR3 is 11 amino acids. Germline V gene lookup returns CDR1 ENHRY and CDR2 SYGVKD. Between the trimmed V and J ends, which lost 4 bases and 7 bases, there was a span of 8 bases. CDR3 in amino acids: CAISGEGEQYF. The CDR3 DNA reads TGTGCCATCAGTGGCGAGGGGGAGCAGTACTTC.

This clonotype was found many times. The chain recombines TRBV29-1 with TRBJ2-5; 12 nucleotides line up with TRBD2. CDR1 and CDR2 (germline): SQVTM, ANQGSEA. There are 13 residues in the CDR3. With V trimmed by 4 bases and J by 4 bases, 1 base remained unmatched. The CDR3 DNA sequence: TGCAGCGTTGGGGGACTAGCGGGAGAGACCCAGTACTTC. Protein product: CSVGGLAGETQYF.

The DNA of the CDR3 is TGCGCCAGCAGCTTGGCCGGCGGCGGGAGGGGCAGCTACGAGCAGTACTTC. Amino acids: CASSLAGGGRGSYEQYF. V is TRBV5-1 and J is TRBJ2-7, with TRBD2 identical over 9 bases. Trimming at V came to 0 bases and at J to 3 bases, leaving 10 bases not matched to a gene. The CDR3 is made up of 17 amino acids. The germline CDR1 and CDR2 sequences are SGHRS and YFSETQ.

This clonotype was seen a handful of times. The chain joins TRBV29-1 to TRBJ2-4; D tentatively fits TRBD1 or TRBD2 (5 bases each). This CDR3 has 15 residues. V lost 0 bases to trimming and J lost 0 bases, with 9 bases between them. CDR1 is SQVTM and CDR2 is ANQGSEA in the germline V gene. The CDR3 DNA reads as TGCAGCGTTGAAGAGGGGACGACAGCCAAAAACATTCAGTACTTC. Translation: CSVEEGTTAKNIQYF.

This clonotype showed up many times. This sequence joins TRBV27 and TRBJ1-6; perhaps TRBD1 as D (6 bases). The germline V gene encodes CDR1 MNHEY and CDR2 SMNVEV (reference sequence). Trimming cost V 2 bases and J 1 base, with 18 bases left between them. The CDR3 loop spans 19 amino acids. Here the CDR3 reads CASSLEGGSRRSYNSPLHF. The CDR3 DNA is TGTGCCAGCAGTTTAGAGGGGGGCTCACGGCGGTCCTATAATTCACCCCTCCACTTT.

For the CDR3, the DNA is TGTGCCAGCACCCTCGGGGGGCGAGTTTACGAGCAGTACTTC. It codes for CASTLGGRVYEQYF. The V and J genes are TRBV28 and TRBJ2-7, with a tentative D call TRBD2 (7 bases). The V end was cut by 7 bases, the J end by 4 bases, with 17 bases between. The CDR3 is 14 amino acids. Germline CDR1 reads MDHEN; CDR2 reads SYDVKM.

The chain joins TRBV5-5 to TRBJ2-5, with D uncertain. With 0 bases removed from V and 6 bases from J, the gap between germline ends came to 0 bases. Germline V lookup: CDR1 SGHKS, CDR2 YYEKEE (reference sequence). There are 10 residues in the CDR3. This CDR3 is CASSLETQYF. The CDR3 bases are TGTGCCAGCAGCTTGGAGACCCAGTACTTC.

There are many counts of this clonotype. The chain employs TRBV7-9 and TRBJ2-1; TRBD1 or TRBD2 may be the D gene (5 bases each). Germline-derived CDR1 and CDR2 are SEHNR and FQNEAQ (reference sequence). Trimming stripped 1 base from V and 0 bases from J, with 7 bases between. The CDR3 consists of 15 residues. The CDR3, as DNA: TGTGCCAGCAGCTTAGAGGGGAGCTCCTACAATGAGCAGTTCTTC. This encodes CASSLEGSSYNEQFF.

The chain is built from TRBV7-9 and TRBJ2-2; D is uncertain. This CDR3 is built from 13 residues. Deletions cut 5 bases from V and 4 bases from J, with 8 bases between. CDR1 is SEHNR, CDR2 FQNEAQ, per germline (reference sequence). CDR3 sequence reads: CASSPGLTGELFF. The DNA of the CDR3 is TGTGCCAGCAGCCCTGGGCTCACCGGGGAGCTGTTTTTT.

V usage is TRBV28 and J usage is TRBJ2-7; 7 bases agree with TRBD1. This CDR3 is 13 amino acids long. The germline V gene encodes CDR1 MDHEN and CDR2 SYDVKM. The V and J ends lost 5 bases and 3 bases, in that order; junction bases with no gene match: 4. The CDR3 loop reads CASSPTGLYEQYF. CDR3 bases: TGTGCCAGCAGTCCGACAGGGCTCTACGAGCAGTACTTC. Using reference TRBV28 and TRBJ2-7 for the parts outside the CDR3, the full variable domain is DVKVTQSSRYLVKRTGEKVFLECVQDMDHENMFWYRQDPGLGLRLIYFSYDVKMKEKGDIPEGYSVSREKKERFSLILESASTNQTSMYLCASSPTGLYEQYFGPGTRLTVT.

This clonotype was found a few times. V usage is TRBV11-1 and J usage is TRBJ2-7; a possible D gene is TRBD2 (6 bases). The V end was cut by 2 bases, the J end by 2 bases, with 13 bases between. CDR3 size: 15 residues. CDR1 is SGHAT, CDR2 FQDESV, per germline (reference sequence). CDR3 region: CASSLTDGGTYEQYF. The CDR3 coding sequence is TGTGCCAGCAGCTTAACGGACGGGGGAACCTACGAGCAGTACTTC.

The V gene is TRBV2, the J gene TRBJ1-1; perhaps TRBD1 as D (6 bases). The germline V and J ends were trimmed by 4 bases and 10 bases, with 16 bases remaining between them. From germline, CDR1 is SNHLY and CDR2 FYNNEI. This CDR3 comprises 13 residues. In nucleotides, the CDR3 is TGTGCCAGCAGTGTGTCAGGGGCAATGCCAGCTTTCTTT. It is translated as CASSVSGAMPAFF.

This clonotype was detected a few times. This chain links TRBV20-1 with TRBJ2-3, with 11 bases aligning to TRBD2. Germline CDR1 reads DFQATT; CDR2 reads SNEGSKA (reference sequence). J lost 6 bases, V lost 3 bases, and 11 bases had no gene match. This CDR3 is built from 16 residues. The CDR3 here is CSASPQLAGVQDTQYF. The CDR3 coding sequence is TGCAGTGCTAGCCCCCAACTAGCGGGGGTTCAGGATACGCAGTATTTT.

This clonotype showed up many times. The rearrangement uses TRBV28 and TRBJ2-2; tentatively, D is TRBD2 (5 bases). V lost 4 bases to trimming and J lost 8 bases, with 11 bases between them. The CDR3 extends over 13 amino acids. Per the germline V gene, CDR1 is MDHEN and CDR2 is SYDVKM. The CDR3 coding sequence is TGTGCCAGCAGTTGGAGGTCCAGGGGGGAGCTGTTTTTT. It translates to CASSWRSRGELFF.